This T cell receptor (beta chain) was sequenced in a study of blood T cell repertoires in COVID-19. Study details: Acute and convalescent COVID-19 samples came from the United States, Italy and Spain.

Per the authors' pipeline: Quantification of nucleated cells was approximated via reference gene primer amplification. Generated by immunoSEQ multiplex PCR, the TCRdb table keeps only in-frame clones and is missing some. For V, J and clone size, that table is used; D and trimming come from the DNA. The table lists over 100,000 clones, 70% to 90% of them singletons. CDR3 length equals 14 residues. V lost 6 bases, J lost 4 bases, and 4 bases stayed unmatched. Germline V gene lookup returns CDR1 SNHLY and CDR2 FYNNEI. The sequence derives from a man aged 40-49 years with acute or convalescent COVID-19. Sequencing input: peripheral blood. The chain recombines TRBV2 with TRBJ1-4; 8 bases are shared with TRBD1. DNA of the CDR3: TGTGCCAGCAGCGACGACAGGGGTAATGAAAAACTGTTTTTT. Translated, it gives CASSDDRGNEKLFF.